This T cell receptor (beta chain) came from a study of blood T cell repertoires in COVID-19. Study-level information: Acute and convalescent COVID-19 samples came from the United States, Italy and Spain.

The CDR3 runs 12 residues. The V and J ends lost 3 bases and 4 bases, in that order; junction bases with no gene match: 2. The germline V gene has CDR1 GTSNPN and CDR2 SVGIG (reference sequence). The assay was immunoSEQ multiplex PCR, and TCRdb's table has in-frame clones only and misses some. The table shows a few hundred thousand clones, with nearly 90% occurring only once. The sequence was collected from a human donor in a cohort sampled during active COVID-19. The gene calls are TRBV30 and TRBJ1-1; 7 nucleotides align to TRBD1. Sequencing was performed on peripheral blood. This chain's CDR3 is CAWRGDSTEAFF. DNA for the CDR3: TGTGCCTGGAGGGGGGACAGCACTGAAGCTTTCTTT.